These 24 T cell receptor beta chains came from one sample sequenced in a study of blood T cell repertoires in COVID-19. Sequenced by immunoSEQ multiplex PCR; TCRdb stores in-frame clones only, minus some. The sample lists around 200,000 clones; around 83% were seen once. The material sequenced was peripheral blood. The receptors were gathered from a man aged 40-49 years with active or convalescent COVID-19.

This clone has just one count. The V and J genes are TRBV27 and TRBJ2-1; 9 positions agree with TRBD1. CDR1 is MNHEY, CDR2 SMNVEV, per germline (reference sequence). The CDR3 runs 15 residues. J lost 1 base, V lost 7 bases, and 5 bases had no gene match. CDR3 in amino acids: CASIQDRGSYNEQFF. Here the CDR3 DNA reads TGTGCCAGCATCCAAGACAGGGGGTCCTACAATGAGCAGTTCTTC.

In the case of this clone: At one boundary the junction diverges from the germline segment, which might be a read error. J is TRBJ2-3 and V is TRBV7-7, with 8 positions matching TRBD2. There are 15 residues in the CDR3. Looked up from germline, CDR1 is SSHAT and CDR2 is FNYEAQ (reference sequence). This chain's CDR3 is CASSPGGGRTDTQYF. In DNA form, the CDR3 reads TGTGCTAGCAGCCCGGGGGGGGGCCGGACAGATACGCAGTATTTT.

The chain uses TRBV29-1 and TRBJ2-3, with TRBD2 matching over 9 bases. This CDR3 is built from 15 residues. Germline values: CDR1 SQVTM, CDR2 ANQGSEA. The V gene end was trimmed by 5 bases and the J gene end by 0 bases; junction bases not matched to a gene: 6. CDR3 DNA sequence: TGCAGCGTTCTGAGAGGACTAGCGAGCACAGATACGCAGTATTTT. This translates into CSVLRGLASTDTQYF.

V and J are TRBV5-1 and TRBJ1-2; perhaps TRBD1 as D (5 bases). V lost 2 bases to trimming and J lost 1 base, with 6 bases between them. The CDR3 has 13 residues. Germline CDR1 and CDR2: SGHRS and YFSETQ. The CDR3 reads CASSFDSNYGYTF. The CDR3, as DNA: TGCGCCAGCAGCTTTGACAGTAACTATGGCTACACCTTC.

The chain has TRBV30 and TRBJ2-4; TRBD1 agrees at 11 bases. The CDR3 sequence is 18 residues long. Trimming removed 4 bases from V and 2 bases from J; junction bases left unmatched: 13. Germline assignment: CDR1 GTSNPN and CDR2 SVGIG (reference sequence). The CDR3 protein is CAWNSGQGVLWSKNIQYF. The CDR3 nucleotides read TGTGCCTGGAATTCGGGACAGGGGGTTCTGTGGTCCAAAAACATTCAGTACTTC.

The V and J genes are TRBV16 and TRBJ1-5; weak D call: TRBD1 (6 bases). V was clipped by 0 bases and J by 3 bases, with 9 bases between them. This CDR3 contains 15 residues. In germline, CDR1 is KGHSY, CDR2 FQNENV. This CDR3 reads CASSQSGQTNQPQHF. CDR3 DNA: TGTGCCAGCAGCCAATCTGGACAGACCAATCAGCCCCAGCATTTT.

J is TRBJ2-2 and V is TRBV5-1; D is perhaps TRBD2 (6 bases). The V and J ends lost 4 bases and 1 base respectively, with 17 bases between them. Germline V gene sequence: CDR1 SGHRS, CDR2 YFSETQ. The CDR3 is 17 residues long. CDR3 protein: CASSLDPGLMNTGELFF. For the CDR3, the DNA is TGCGCCAGCAGCCTGGACCCGGGACTGATGAACACCGGGGAGCTGTTTTTT.

The genes are TRBV19 and TRBJ1-6, with D tentatively TRBD1 (5 bases). CDR1 LNHDA and CDR2 SQIVND come from the germline V gene (reference sequence). CDR3 length: 18 amino acids. V lost 0 bases, J lost 0 bases, and 12 bases lay in between. This chain's CDR3 is CASSIDGGFGSYNSPLHF. The DNA of the CDR3 is TGTGCCAGTAGTATAGATGGGGGGTTTGGCTCCTATAATTCACCCCTCCACTTT. The whole variable domain, remainder taken from reference TRBV19 and TRBJ1-6, is DGGITQSPKYLFRKEGQNVTLSCEQNLNHDAMYWYRQDPGQGLRLIYYSQIVNDFQKGDIAEGYSVSREKKESFPLTVTSAQKNPTAFYLCASSIDGGFGSYNSPLHFGNGTRLTVT.

This rearrangement joins TRBV5-8 to TRBJ1-5, with D possibly matching TRBD1 (6 bases). The germline gives CDR1 SGHTS, CDR2 YDEGEE. This CDR3 is 15 amino acids long. V was shortened by 2 bases and J by 11 bases, with 20 bases between the two germline ends. The chain's CDR3 is CASSLRTSGAGAQHF. CDR3 nucleotide sequence: TGTGCCAGCAGCTTACGTACCTCAGGGGCGGGGGCCCAGCATTTT.

Points on this clone: This sample also contains other DNA sequences that code for the same CDR3. This sequence joins TRBV29-1 and TRBJ1-1, with a weak D call TRBD1 (5 bases). Looked up from germline, CDR1 is SQVTM and CDR2 is ANQGSEA. This CDR3 has 13 residues. Between the trimmed V and J ends, which lost 3 bases and 2 bases, there was a span of 10 bases. CDR3 sequence reads: CSVEGGFNTEAFF. CDR3 in DNA: TGCAGCGTTGAGGGGGGATTCAACACTGAAGCTTTCTTT. The full variable domain, in which reference TRBV29-1 and TRBJ1-1 provide the parts outside the CDR3, is SAVISQKPSRDICQRGTSLTIQCQVDSQVTMMFWYRQQPGQSLTLIATANQGSEATYESGFVIDKFPISRPNLTFSTLTVSNMSPEDSSIYLCSVEGGFNTEAFFGQGTRLTVV.

This clone has just a few counts. The chain is built from TRBV3-1 (or the pseudogene TRBV3-2) and TRBJ2-7; TRBD1 aligns across 7 bases. This CDR3 is 17 amino acids long. In germline, CDR1 is LGHDT, CDR2 YNNKEL (reference sequence). Trimming took 3 bases from V and 5 from J; bases not matched to a gene: 16. The CDR3 protein is CASSQTHGRDRRDEQYF. The CDR3 nucleotides are TGTGCCAGCAGCCAGACTCACGGCCGGGACAGACGGGACGAGCAGTACTTC.

This chain links TRBV5-6 with TRBJ2-3; 8 bases fit TRBD1. In germline, CDR1 is SGHDT, CDR2 YYEEEE. Trimming removed 2 bases from V and 3 bases from J; junction bases left unmatched: 2. This CDR3 has 14 amino acids. In DNA form, the CDR3 reads TGTGCCAGCAGCTTCGGGACAGGAACAGATACGCAGTATTTT. This sequence encodes CASSFGTGTDTQYF.

The chain carries TRBV5-6 and TRBJ1-1; D remains unclear. The CDR3 is made up of 16 amino acids. The ends were cut back, 1 base at V and 0 bases at J, with 13 bases in the middle. Germline CDR1 is SGHDT and CDR2 is YYEEEE. DNA of the CDR3: TGTGCCAGCAGCTTGTCCTTTGGCGGAATGAACACTGAAGCTTTCTTT. Its protein product is CASSLSFGGMNTEAFF.

This clone appeared once. The chain links TRBV6-5 to TRBJ1-6; 7 nucleotides line up with TRBD1. CDR1 and CDR2 from the germline V gene are MNHEY and SVGAGI. The CDR3 runs 15 residues. J gave up 5 bases and V 4 bases, and 5 bases lay outside the gene matches. DNA for the CDR3: TGTGCCAGCAGTTCCCTCGACAGGGATAATTCACCCCTCCACTTT. Encoded protein: CASSSLDRDNSPLHF.

This chain links TRBV7-2 with TRBJ1-4, with D uncertain. The CDR3 extends over 13 amino acids. Germline CDR1 and CDR2: SGHTA and FQGNSA. V shed 4 bases and J shed 7 bases, with 10 bases lying between them. In DNA form, the CDR3 reads TGTGCCAGCAGCTCTCCGCGGGCTGAAAAACTGTTTTTT. Residues: CASSSPRAEKLFF. Together with reference TRBV7-2 and TRBJ1-4, the CDR3 gives the full variable domain: GAGVSQSPSNKVTEKGKDVELRCDPISGHTALYWYRQSLGQGLEFLIYFQGNSAPDKSGLPSDRFSAERTGGSVSTLTIQRTQQEDSAVYLCASSSPRAEKLFFGSGTQLSVL.

This chain links TRBV11-3 with TRBJ2-1; unclear D gene. With 6 bases removed from V and 9 bases from J, the gap between germline ends came to 12 bases. Looked up from germline, CDR1 is SGHNT and CDR2 is YENEEA. The CDR3 spans 12 residues. CDR3 bases: TGTGCCAGCAGAAACATTCGAGGTGAGCAGTTCTTC. It translates to CASRNIRGEQFF. Using reference TRBV11-3 and TRBJ2-1 for the parts outside the CDR3, the full variable domain is EAGVVQSPRYKIIEKKQPVAFWCNPISGHNTLYWYLQNLGQGPELLIRYENEEAVDDSQLPKDRFSAERLKGVDSTLKIQPAELGDSAVYLCASRNIRGEQFFGPGTRLTVL.

This chain connects TRBV27 to TRBJ2-3; 13 bases fit TRBD2. V trimming: 2 bases; J trimming: 6 bases; junction bases outside the gene matches: 5. This CDR3 comprises 16 residues. CDR1 MNHEY and CDR2 SMNVEV come from the germline V gene (reference sequence). The CDR3 is CASSLRLAGGGDTQYF. The CDR3 bases are TGTGCCAGCAGTTTAAGACTAGCGGGAGGAGGCGATACGCAGTATTTT.

The CDR3 nucleotides are TGCAGCGCGTGGACAGGGCGTGGGTTGGACGAGCAGTACTTC. Protein product: CSAWTGRGLDEQYF. This chain connects TRBV29-1 to TRBJ2-7, with 8 bases matching TRBD1. CDR3 length: 14 amino acids. Germline V CDR1 and CDR2: SQVTM, ANQGSEA. V lost 7 bases to trimming and J lost 5 bases; unmatched junction nucleotides: 13.

The sample holds a few counts of this clone. The genes are TRBV27 and TRBJ1-4, with a weak D call TRBD1 (6 bases). Germline V gene lookup returns CDR1 MNHEY and CDR2 SMNVEV (reference sequence). This CDR3 region has 15 residues. V lost 6 bases and J 4 bases, leaving 15 bases between the germline ends. CDR3 in amino acids: CASSRDRSLNEKLFF. CDR3 DNA sequence: TGTGCCAGCAGCCGAGACAGGAGTCTTAATGAAAAACTGTTTTTT. The full variable domain, its missing parts supplied by reference TRBV27 and TRBJ1-4, is EAQVTQNPRYLITVTGKKLTVTCSQNMNHEYMSWYRQDPGLGLRQIYYSMNVEVTDKGDVPEGYKVSRKEKRNFPLILESPSPNQTSLYFCASSRDRSLNEKLFFGSGTQLSVL.

This clone was seen once. The rearrangement links TRBV6-5 to TRBJ1-2; the D gene is possibly TRBD1 (5 bases). Trimming took 5 bases from V and 8 from J, leaving 12 bases between them. The CDR3 has 12 amino acids. The germline CDR1 and CDR2 sequences are MNHEY and SVGAGI. The CDR3 DNA sequence: TGTGCCAGCAGTCGCCAGGGTGACGGCTACACCTTC. Translated: CASSRQGDGYTF.

The rearrangement links TRBV30 to TRBJ1-5, with D uncertain. V shed 0 bases and J shed 4 bases, with 7 bases lying between them. CDR3 length: 13 amino acids. Germline loops: CDR1 GTSNPN, CDR2 SVGIG (reference sequence). CDR3 loop: CAWSVRSNQPQHF. The CDR3 DNA sequence: TGTGCCTGGAGTGTTCGTAGTAATCAGCCCCAGCATTTT.

A few counts support this clone. The CDR3, as DNA: TGTGCCAGCAGTTTACGGATTACAGGGGGCTACACCTTC. It encodes CASSLRITGGYTF. The V gene is TRBV12-3 or TRBV12-4, the J gene TRBJ1-2; possibly TRBD1 for D (6 bases). The CDR3 loop spans 13 amino acids. Trimming took 2 bases from V and 8 from J, leaving 12 bases between them.

The chain couples TRBV7-2 to TRBJ1-5; D may be TRBD1 (6 bases). The germline V gene has CDR1 SGHTA and CDR2 FQGNSA. Trimming left V 4 bases short and J 0 bases short, with 19 bases between. This CDR3 is built from 18 residues. CDR3 nucleotide sequence: TGTGCCAGCAGCTCCCGGCCGGACAGAAGTAGTAGCAATCAGCCCCAGCATTTT. Residues: CASSSRPDRSSSNQPQHF.

The rearrangement uses TRBV6-5 and TRBJ1-5, with 8 bases identical to TRBD1. Germline V gene data show CDR1 as MNHEY and CDR2 as SVGAGI. Germline trimming cut 6 bases from V and 0 bases from J; bases unmatched to any gene: 4. The CDR3 is 15 amino acids. CDR3 nucleotides: TGTGCCAGCAGCCGGACAGGGAATAGCAATCAGCCCCAGCATTTT. Translated, it gives CASSRTGNSNQPQHF.